What follows are 31 T cell receptor beta chains derived from one specimen sequenced in a study of T cell responses to AZD1222 COVID-19 vaccine. TCRdb keeps only in-frame clones here, not all; method: immunoSEQ multiplex PCR. The data hold 95,000 to 130,000 clones, with 90% to 95% observed a single time. This material consisted of peripheral blood, taken on day 0 of AZD1222 vaccination. These receptors all come from an adult in good health.

The chain couples TRBV5-4 to TRBJ1-5; the D is unclear. The germline V gene has CDR1 SGHNT and CDR2 YYREEE (reference sequence). V lost 2 bases and J lost 7, with 7 bases in between. CDR3 length equals 12 residues. CDR3 loop: CASSLNGQPQHF. The CDR3 DNA follows: TGTGCCAGCAGCTTAAATGGCCAGCCCCAGCATTTT. The full variable domain, with the rest looked up from reference TRBV5-4 and TRBJ1-5, is ETGVTQSPTHLIKTRGQQVTLRCSSQSGHNTVSWYQQALGQGPQFIFQYYREEENGRGNFPPRFSGLQFPNYSSELNVNALELDDSALYLCASSLNGQPQHFGDGTRLSIL.

The chain carries TRBV6-2 or TRBV6-3 and TRBJ1-1, with a tentative D call TRBD1 (5 bases). Germline V gene lookup returns CDR1 MNHEY and CDR2 SVGEGT. The CDR3 spans 13 residues. Deletions cut 0 bases from V and 8 bases from J, with 10 bases between. The CDR3 sequence: CASSYSGTREAFF. CDR3 nucleotides: TGTGCCAGCAGTTACTCCGGGACCAGGGAAGCTTTCTTT.

The CDR3 region has the DNA TGTGCCAGCAGCTCCGTGTCAGGGGGCGTCTCTGGAAACACCATATATTTT. Amino acid sequence: CASSSVSGGVSGNTIYF. This chain joins TRBV5-6 and TRBJ1-3; the match to TRBD1 covers 8 bases. V lost 3 bases, J lost 0 bases, and 8 bases stayed unmatched. CDR3 size: 17 residues. Germline V gene sequence: CDR1 SGHDT, CDR2 YYEEEE.

V usage is TRBV2 and J usage is TRBJ1-5, with 7 bases fitting TRBD1. The CDR3 consists of 14 residues. Germline V gene data show CDR1 as SNHLY and CDR2 as FYNNEI. The ends lost 6 bases at V and 2 bases at J; junction bases unmatched: 4. Here the CDR3 DNA reads TGTGCCAGCAGAGGGGACAGTCGCAATCAGCCCCAGCATTTT. Translating it yields CASRGDSRNQPQHF.

The V call is TRBV6-5, the J call TRBJ1-1, with D unresolved. CDR1 and CDR2 (germline): MNHEY, SVGAGI. The length of the CDR3 is 12 residues. Trimming took 6 bases from V and 11 from J, leaving 16 bases between them. The CDR3 is CASSPDPGRAFF. CDR3 in DNA: TGTGCCAGCAGCCCGGACCCAGGCCGGGCTTTCTTT.

V usage is TRBV28 and J usage is TRBJ1-2, with D perhaps matching TRBD1 (5 bases). Between the trimmed V and J ends, which lost 6 bases and 5 bases, there was a span of 16 bases. Germline-derived CDR1 and CDR2 are MDHEN and SYDVKM. The CDR3 totals 14 residues. This chain's CDR3 is CASRGTVTPYGYTF. In nucleotides, the CDR3 is TGTGCCAGCAGGGGGACCGTCACGCCTTATGGCTACACCTTC.

This chain joins TRBV20-1 and TRBJ2-7; D remains unclear. The CDR3 totals 11 residues. Trimming stripped 3 bases from V and 2 bases from J, with 5 bases between. CDR1 and CDR2 from the germline V gene are DFQATT and SNEGSKA (reference sequence). DNA for the CDR3: TGCAGTGCTAGGACGACCTACGAGCAGTACTTC. Translated: CSARTTYEQYF.

V usage is TRBV7-2 and J usage is TRBJ2-1; D is uncertain. The germline V and J ends were trimmed by 8 bases and 7 bases, with 15 bases remaining between them. The CDR3 has 13 amino acids. Per germline, CDR1 SGHTA and CDR2 FQGNSA. The CDR3 loop is CASAAELVNEQFF. In nucleotides, the CDR3 is TGTGCCAGCGCCGCCGAGTTAGTGAATGAGCAGTTCTTC.

The gene calls are TRBV5-1 and TRBJ1-3; D uncertain. The CDR3 is made up of 15 amino acids. V was cut by 0 bases and J by 0 bases, with 7 bases left in between. Germline CDR1 reads SGHRS; CDR2 reads YFSETQ. The CDR3 nucleotides read TGCGCCAGCAGCTTGGATCACAGCTCTGGAAACACCATATATTTT. This codes for CASSLDHSSGNTIYF.

The rearrangement links TRBV7-8 to TRBJ2-7; no reliable D call. This CDR3 has 13 residues. Looked up from germline, CDR1 is SGHVS and CDR2 is FQNEAQ. The V gene lost 5 bases and the J gene lost 7 bases, with 15 bases spanning the gap. CDR3 region: CASSNLGRFEQYF. In DNA form, the CDR3 reads TGTGCCAGCAGCAACCTTGGTAGGTTTGAGCAGTACTTC.

The chain joins TRBV18 to TRBJ1-5; D gene ambiguous. The ends were cut back, 3 bases at V and 0 bases at J, with 6 bases in the middle. The CDR3 contains 14 residues. From germline, CDR1 is KGHSH and CDR2 LQKENI. The CDR3 region is CASSPADSNQPQHF. As DNA, the CDR3 is TGTGCCAGCTCACCCGCGGATAGCAATCAGCCCCAGCATTTT.

This chain uses TRBV5-1 with TRBJ1-1; 11 bases align to TRBD1. The V segment lost 2 bases and the J segment 2 bases; nucleotides outside the gene matches: 17. The CDR3 contains 20 residues. CDR1 and CDR2 (germline): SGHRS, YFSETQ. The chain's CDR3 is CASSLSSYPGQGDTNTEAFF. CDR3 nucleotides: TGCGCCAGCAGCTTATCCTCATATCCGGGACAGGGGGATACAAACACTGAAGCTTTCTTT.

The chain combines TRBV27 with TRBJ2-3; a possible D gene is TRBD2 (7 bases). Germline V gives CDR1 MNHEY, CDR2 SMNVEV (reference sequence). The CDR3 is made up of 14 amino acids. Trimming took 8 bases from V and 2 from J, leaving 14 bases between them. Here the CDR3 DNA reads TGTGCCAGCGGGGGGGCGGCCTCCACAGATACGCAGTATTTT. Translating it yields CASGGAASTDTQYF.

This CDR3 is CANPLGDAEETQYF. The DNA of the CDR3 is TGTGCAAACCCTTTGGGGGACGCCGAGGAGACCCAGTACTTC. V is TRBV12-2 and J is TRBJ2-5. TRBV12-2 represents a pseudogene. The CDR3 totals 14 residues.

The sample holds a few counts of this clone. The gene calls are TRBV29-1 and TRBJ1-1; D is unclear. Trimming took 7 bases from V and 4 from J, leaving 22 bases between them. CDR1 and CDR2 (germline): SQVTM, ANQGSEA. There are 15 residues in the CDR3. The CDR3 loop reads CSATRAVVVGTEAFF. The DNA for the CDR3 is TGCAGCGCCACGCGGGCCGTGGTGGTGGGCACTGAAGCTTTCTTT.

This chain joins TRBV10-1 and TRBJ2-5, with 8 bases lining up with TRBD2. The CDR3 loop spans 15 amino acids. V shed 5 bases, J shed 2 bases, and the junction held 7 bases outside the gene matches. Germline-derived CDR1 and CDR2 are WNHNN and SYGVQD (reference sequence). The CDR3 nucleotides are TGCGCCAGCAGTTTACGGACGGGAGGGCAAGAGACCCAGTACTTC. Translating it yields CASSLRTGGQETQYF.

The chain is built from TRBV6-1 and TRBJ1-1; 7 nucleotides line up with TRBD1. The CDR3 contains 15 residues. After removal of 2 bases from V and 4 bases from J, the junction contained 7 bases not matched to a gene. Germline V gives CDR1 MNHNS, CDR2 SASEGT. This CDR3 reads CASSEHGQGGTEAFF. DNA of the CDR3: TGTGCCAGCAGTGAACATGGGCAGGGGGGCACTGAAGCTTTCTTT.

The V call is TRBV6-1, the J call TRBJ2-2; D is possibly TRBD2 (7 bases). The V gene lost 1 base and the J gene lost 5 bases, with 11 bases spanning the gap. Germline V gives CDR1 MNHNS, CDR2 SASEGT. This CDR3 has 15 residues. CDR3 loop: CASSEGRGGTGELFF. CDR3 DNA sequence: TGTGCCAGCAGTGAAGGCAGGGGAGGGACCGGGGAGCTGTTTTTT.

J is TRBJ2-2 and V is TRBV25-1; 8 bases fit TRBD2. This CDR3 spans 15 amino acids. In germline, CDR1 is MGHDK, CDR2 SYGVNS. Unmatched junction bases numbered 6, after V lost 4 bases and J lost 5 bases. CDR3: CASSVSGRGTGELFF. CDR3 bases: TGTGCCAGCAGTGTCAGCGGGAGAGGTACCGGGGAGCTGTTTTTT.

This chain connects TRBV9 to TRBJ1-2; D possibly corresponds to TRBD1 (6 bases). Germline V gene data show CDR1 as SGDLS and CDR2 as YYNGEE. The CDR3 runs 15 residues. Trimming took off 4 bases at V and 5 bases at J, with 18 bases between the two ends. The CDR3 DNA reads TGTGCCAGCAGCCCCCAGACAGGCCGCGAATATGGCTACACCTTC. Translation: CASSPQTGREYGYTF.

The chain has TRBV19 and TRBJ1-1; 7 bases align to TRBD1. V shed 8 bases and J 1 base; nucleotides not matched to a gene: 13. This CDR3 has 16 residues. Germline V gives CDR1 LNHDA, CDR2 SQIVND (reference sequence). DNA of the CDR3: TGTGCCAGTCAACGGACAGGCGCGAAGCGGAACACTGAAGCTTTCTTT. Protein sequence: CASQRTGAKRNTEAFF.

This rearrangement joins TRBV28 to TRBJ2-3; D tentatively fits TRBD1 or TRBD2 (5 bases each). CDR1 is MDHEN, CDR2 SYDVKM, per germline. The V end was cut by 4 bases, the J end by 0 bases, with 8 bases between. This CDR3 is 14 amino acids long. CDR3 sequence: CASSSRDSTDTQYF. The CDR3 coding sequence is TGTGCCAGCAGTTCACGGGACAGCACAGATACGCAGTATTTT.

The rearrangement links TRBV5-1 to TRBJ1-1; possible D gene TRBD1, 6 bases. This CDR3 comprises 13 residues. CDR1 SGHRS and CDR2 YFSETQ come from the germline V gene. Trimming shortened V by 0 bases and J by 6 bases, and 9 bases separated the two germline ends. The CDR3 region is CASSLGEGAEAFF. CDR3 sequence (DNA): TGCGCCAGCAGCTTGGGCGAGGGGGCTGAAGCTTTCTTT.

The CDR3 reads CASSVALGLSYEQYF. Here the CDR3 DNA reads TGTGCCAGCAGCGTAGCGCTGGGACTATCCTACGAGCAGTACTTC. The chain couples TRBV9 to TRBJ2-7; 7 bases line up with TRBD2. The germline gives CDR1 SGDLS, CDR2 YYNGEE. After removal of 0 bases from V and 1 base from J, the junction contained 4 bases not matched to a gene. The CDR3 runs 15 residues.

The CDR3 region is CASSFSGHEQYF. The DNA of the CDR3 is TGTGCCAGCAGCTTTTCAGGACACGAGCAGTACTTC. V gene TRBV7-9 combines with J gene TRBJ2-7; D is ambiguous. The CDR3 extends over 12 amino acids. Germline-derived CDR1 and CDR2 are SEHNR and FQNEAQ (reference sequence). The V end was cut by 3 bases, the J end by 5 bases, with 8 bases between.

V usage is TRBV5-1 and J usage is TRBJ2-5; 11 bases line up with TRBD2. Unmatched junction bases numbered 11, after V lost 4 bases and J lost 3 bases. The CDR3 has 17 residues. Per germline, CDR1 SGHRS and CDR2 YFSETQ. The CDR3 loop reads CASSPPLAGGGEETQYF. The CDR3 region has the DNA TGCGCCAGCAGCCCCCCTTTAGCGGGAGGGGGGGAAGAGACCCAGTACTTC.

This chain uses TRBV24-1 with TRBJ2-1; 14 positions match TRBD2. The germline CDR1 and CDR2 sequences are KGHDR and SFDVKD. This CDR3 is built from 17 residues. Germline trimming cut 4 bases from V and 10 bases from J; bases unmatched to any gene: 11. The CDR3 loop is CATSDPPGLAGVGEQFF. As DNA, the CDR3 is TGTGCCACCAGTGACCCTCCGGGACTAGCGGGAGTAGGAGAGCAGTTCTTC.

CDR3: CASSYFGRPYGYTF. CDR3 sequence (DNA): TGTGCCAGCAGTTACTTTGGACGGCCCTATGGCTACACCTTC. V gene TRBV6-5 combines with J gene TRBJ1-2, with unresolved D. The CDR3 is made up of 14 amino acids. V was cut by 1 base and J by 4 bases, with 10 bases left in between. The germline gives CDR1 MNHEY, CDR2 SVGAGI.

The chain carries TRBV6-5 and TRBJ1-6; TRBD1 aligns across 7 bases. Germline CDR1 and CDR2: MNHEY and SVGAGI. The J segment lost 6 bases and the V segment lost 7 bases, leaving 6 bases of the junction unmatched. The CDR3 runs to 14 residues. The CDR3 coding sequence is TGTGCCAGCACGCCGAGACAGGGTAATTCACCCCTCCACTTT. Translated, it gives CASTPRQGNSPLHF.

The genes are TRBV27 and TRBJ2-1; D may be TRBD2 (6 bases). Germline V CDR1 and CDR2: MNHEY, SMNVEV (reference sequence). The CDR3 sequence is 13 residues long. Deletions cut 1 base from V and 9 bases from J, with 10 bases between. CDR3: CASSLLTGVEQFF. The CDR3 DNA reads as TGTGCCAGCAGTTTATTAACGGGAGTTGAGCAGTTCTTC.

This chain connects TRBV7-9 to TRBJ2-7, with 14 bases identical to TRBD2. Germline V lookup: CDR1 SEHNR, CDR2 FQNEAQ (reference sequence). The V and J ends lost 0 bases and 3 bases, in that order; junction bases with no gene match: 4. The CDR3 totals 17 residues. In DNA form, the CDR3 reads TGTGCCAGCAGCTTAGCGCGGGGACTAGCGGGAGTCTACGAGCAGTACTTC. This codes for CASSLARGLAGVYEQYF.